These 7 T cell receptor beta chains were sequenced from one sample in a study of tumor-infiltrating lymphocytes in primary liver carcinoma. Researchers generated TCR beta cDNA from about 0.5 ug of total RNA, relying on a constant-region primer. Generation of the TCR beta libraries relied on three nested multiplex PCR rounds using slightly modified ARM-PCR. Researchers ran the first two PCR rounds for approximately 10 cycles each with TRBV1-TRBV30 forward primers and a C-beta reverse primer. TCRdb redid the calling of the multiplex PCR reads with MiXCR, one entry per CDR3 protein. The table includes almost 200,000 distinct CDR3 sequences, approximately 64% detected once. Germline DNA was also extracted, while the blood RNA originated from unsorted whole blood. Sequencing was done on a sample of peripheral blood. Receptors originate from a woman aged 55-70 years with primary liver carcinoma and hepatitis B virus infection.

Comment on this clonotype: One end of the junction fails to match germline, which may point to a read error. The gene calls are TRBV7-9 and TRBJ2-3; D is perhaps TRBD2 (5 bases). Germline CDR1 and CDR2: SEHNR and FQNEAQ (reference sequence). The CDR3 runs to 15 residues. CDR3: CTSSPRGTYTDTQYF. In DNA form, the CDR3 reads TGTACCAGCAGCCCCCGGGGTACATACACAGATACGCAGTATTTT.

As to this clonotype: This may be a read error: a much more frequent sequence differs by one nucleotide. This is likely a read error, given that the CDR3 carries no conserved phenylalanine or tryptophan at its end. This sequence joins TRBV29-1 and TRBJ2-1, with 10 bases aligning to TRBD2. The CDR3 covers 14 residues. Germline-derived CDR1 and CDR2 are SQVTM and ANQGSEA. Losses at the gene ends were 6 bases for V and 1 base for J; bases not matched to a gene: 3. Written as DNA, the CDR3 is TGCAGCGTCTTAGCGGGAGGATCCTACAATGAGCAGTTCATC. Amino acid sequence: CSVLAGGSYNEQFI.

With respect to this clonotype: Given a much more abundant clone one base away, this may be a read error. This rearrangement joins TRBV4-1 to TRBJ1-4; D possibly corresponds to TRBD1 (6 bases). CDR3 size: 13 residues. The germline gives CDR1 MGHRA, CDR2 YSYEKL. The CDR3 reads CASRWQGNEELFF. CDR3 in DNA: TGCGCCAGCAGGTGGCAGGGGAATGAAGAACTGTTTTTT.

This clonotype showed up just a few times. This rearrangement joins TRBV30 to TRBJ1-1; no firm D call. Germline values: CDR1 GTSNPN, CDR2 SVGIG (reference sequence). The V end lost 7 bases, the J end lost 0 bases, and 15 bases lay between the germline ends. This CDR3 comprises 14 residues. CDR3 residues: CAFNPRTVNTEAFF. In DNA form, the CDR3 reads TGTGCCTTCAATCCTCGGACGGTGAACACTGAAGCTTTCTTT.

A remark on this clonotype: Its ends do not fully match the called genes, so a read error is possible. This chain joins TRBV11-1 and TRBJ2-1, with TRBD2 as a possible D gene (6 bases). The CDR3 has 15 amino acids. The V gene's germline CDR1 is SGHAT and CDR2 FQDESV (reference sequence). CDR3 in DNA: TGTGCCAGCAGCACCCGGACTAACGGGAGTGGTGAGCGGTTCTTC. Encoded protein: CASSTRTNGSGERFF.

This clonotype was seen many times. The J gene is TRBJ2-5, the V gene TRBV6-6, with 8 bases that match TRBD2. Germline CDR1 reads MNHNY; CDR2 reads SVGAGI (reference sequence). The CDR3 consists of 16 residues. Germline trimming cut 10 bases from V and 0 bases from J; bases unmatched to any gene: 13. CDR3 amino acids: CATRGGRRGYQETQYF. CDR3 nucleotides: TGTGCCACCCGTGGCGGGAGGAGAGGTTACCAAGAGACCCAGTACTTC.

On this clonotype itself: This CDR3 fails to terminate in the conserved phenylalanine or tryptophan, so it likely reflects a read error. It is unclear where the CDR3 begins or ends on the DNA, so no DNA is shown, and the CDR3 is as TCRdb lists it. The chain is built from TRBV11-3 and TRBJ1-1. Looked up from germline, CDR1 is SGHNT and CDR2 is YENEEA. The CDR3 region is 12 residues in length, termini included. The CDR3 sequence is CASSFTQTEAFS.